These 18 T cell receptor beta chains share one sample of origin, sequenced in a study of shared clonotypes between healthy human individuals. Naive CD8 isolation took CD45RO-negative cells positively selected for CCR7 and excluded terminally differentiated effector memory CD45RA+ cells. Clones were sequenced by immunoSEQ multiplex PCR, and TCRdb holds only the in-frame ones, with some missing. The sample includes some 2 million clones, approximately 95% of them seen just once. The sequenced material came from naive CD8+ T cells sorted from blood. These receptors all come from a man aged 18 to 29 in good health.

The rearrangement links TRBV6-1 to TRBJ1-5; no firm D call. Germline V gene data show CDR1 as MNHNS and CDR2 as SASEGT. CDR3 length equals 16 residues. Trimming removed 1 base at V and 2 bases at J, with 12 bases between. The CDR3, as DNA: TGTGCCAGCAGTGAAGGGTTTGGAATAGGCAATCAGCCCCAGCATTTT. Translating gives CASSEGFGIGNQPQHF.

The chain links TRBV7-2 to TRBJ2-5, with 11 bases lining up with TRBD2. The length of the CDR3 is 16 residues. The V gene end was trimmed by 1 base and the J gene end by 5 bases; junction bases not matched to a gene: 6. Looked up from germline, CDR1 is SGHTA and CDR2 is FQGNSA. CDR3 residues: CASSLEASGRWETQYF. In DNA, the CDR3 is TGTGCCAGCAGCTTAGAGGCTAGCGGGAGGTGGGAGACCCAGTACTTC.

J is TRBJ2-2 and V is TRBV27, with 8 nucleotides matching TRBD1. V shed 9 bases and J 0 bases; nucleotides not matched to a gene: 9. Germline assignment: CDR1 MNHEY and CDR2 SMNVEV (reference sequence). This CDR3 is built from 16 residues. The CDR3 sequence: CASASQGVTNTGELFF. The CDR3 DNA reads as TGTGCCAGTGCATCACAGGGGGTTACGAACACCGGGGAGCTGTTTTTT.

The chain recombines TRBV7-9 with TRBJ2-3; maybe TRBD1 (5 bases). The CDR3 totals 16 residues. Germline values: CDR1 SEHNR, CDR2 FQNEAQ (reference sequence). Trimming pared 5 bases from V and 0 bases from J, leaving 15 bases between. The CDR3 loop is CASSPLGPSSTDTQYF. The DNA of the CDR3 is TGTGCCAGCAGCCCTCTGGGGCCTTCTAGCACAGATACGCAGTATTTT. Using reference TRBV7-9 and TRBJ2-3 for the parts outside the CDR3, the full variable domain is DTGVSQNPRHKITKRGQNVTFRCDPISEHNRLYWYRQTLGQGPEFLTYFQNEAQLEKSRLLSDRFSAERPKGSFSTLEIQRTEQGDSAMYLCASSPLGPSSTDTQYFGPGTRLTVL.

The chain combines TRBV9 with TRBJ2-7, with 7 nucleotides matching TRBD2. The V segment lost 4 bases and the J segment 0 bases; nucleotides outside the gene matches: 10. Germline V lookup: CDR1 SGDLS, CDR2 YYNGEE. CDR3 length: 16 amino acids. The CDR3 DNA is TGTGCCAGCAGCACGAACAAGCGGGACGGCTCCTACGAGCAGTACTTC. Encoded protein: CASSTNKRDGSYEQYF.

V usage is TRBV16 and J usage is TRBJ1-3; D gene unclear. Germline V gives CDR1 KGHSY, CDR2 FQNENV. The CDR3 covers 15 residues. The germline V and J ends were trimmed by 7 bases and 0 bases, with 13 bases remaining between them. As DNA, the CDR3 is TGTGCCAGCACCGCAAGCGGGAACTCTGGAAACACCATATATTTT. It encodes CASTASGNSGNTIYF.

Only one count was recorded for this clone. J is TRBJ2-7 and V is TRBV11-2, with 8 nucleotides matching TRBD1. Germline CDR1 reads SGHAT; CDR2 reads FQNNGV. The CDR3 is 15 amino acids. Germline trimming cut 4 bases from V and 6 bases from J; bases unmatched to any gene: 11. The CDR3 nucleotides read TGTGCCAGCAGCTGGGGGGCAGGGGGCTTGTCCGAGCAGTACTTC. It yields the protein CASSWGAGGLSEQYF.

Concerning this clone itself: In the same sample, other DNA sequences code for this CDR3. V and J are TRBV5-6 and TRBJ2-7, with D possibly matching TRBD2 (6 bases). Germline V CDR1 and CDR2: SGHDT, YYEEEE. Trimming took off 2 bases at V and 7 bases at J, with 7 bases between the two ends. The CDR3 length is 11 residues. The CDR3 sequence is CASSFGGEQYF. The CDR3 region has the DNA TGTGCCAGCAGCTTTGGGGGGGAGCAGTACTTC.

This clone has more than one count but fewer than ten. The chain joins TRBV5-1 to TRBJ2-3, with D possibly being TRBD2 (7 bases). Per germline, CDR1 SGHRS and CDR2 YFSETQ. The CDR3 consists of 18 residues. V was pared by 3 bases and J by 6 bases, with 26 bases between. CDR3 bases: TGCGCCAGCAGCTCCCGGACAGCTTCGGCGGGGGCAAGTGATACGCAGTATTTT. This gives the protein CASSSRTASAGASDTQYF.

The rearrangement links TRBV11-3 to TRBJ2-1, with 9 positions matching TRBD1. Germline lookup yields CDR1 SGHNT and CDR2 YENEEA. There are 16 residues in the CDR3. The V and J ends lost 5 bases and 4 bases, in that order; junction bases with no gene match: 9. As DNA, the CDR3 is TGTGCCAGCAGCCTGGAGGTGACAGGGGGATACAATGAGCAGTTCTTC. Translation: CASSLEVTGGYNEQFF.

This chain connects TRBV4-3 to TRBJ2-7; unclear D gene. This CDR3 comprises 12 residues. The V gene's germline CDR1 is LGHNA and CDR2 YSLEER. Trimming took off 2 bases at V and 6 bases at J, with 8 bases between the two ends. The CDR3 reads CASSQIGSEQYF. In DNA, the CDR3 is TGCGCCAGCAGCCAAATCGGTTCCGAGCAGTACTTC.

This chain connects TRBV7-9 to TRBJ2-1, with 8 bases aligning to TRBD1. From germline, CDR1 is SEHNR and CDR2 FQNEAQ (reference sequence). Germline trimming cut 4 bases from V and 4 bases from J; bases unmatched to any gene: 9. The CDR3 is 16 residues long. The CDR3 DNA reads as TGTGCCAGCAGCTCCCATGCAGGGGGCAGTTACAATGAGCAGTTCTTC. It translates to CASSSHAGGSYNEQFF. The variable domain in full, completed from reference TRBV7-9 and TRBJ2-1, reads DTGVSQNPRHKITKRGQNVTFRCDPISEHNRLYWYRQTLGQGPEFLTYFQNEAQLEKSRLLSDRFSAERPKGSFSTLEIQRTEQGDSAMYLCASSSHAGGSYNEQFFGPGTRLTVL.

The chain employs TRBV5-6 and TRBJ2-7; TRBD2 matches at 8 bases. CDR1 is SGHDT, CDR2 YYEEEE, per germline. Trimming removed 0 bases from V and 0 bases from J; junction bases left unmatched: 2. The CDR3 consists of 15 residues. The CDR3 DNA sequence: TGTGCCAGCAGCTTGGGCGGGAGGCCCTCCTACGAGCAGTACTTC. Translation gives CASSLGGRPSYEQYF.

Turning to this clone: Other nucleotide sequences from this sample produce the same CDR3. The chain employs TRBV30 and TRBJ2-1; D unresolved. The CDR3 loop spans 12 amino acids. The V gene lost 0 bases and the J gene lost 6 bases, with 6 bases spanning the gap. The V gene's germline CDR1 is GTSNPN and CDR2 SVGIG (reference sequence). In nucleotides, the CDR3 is TGTGCCTGGAGTGTAGACGGCAATGAGCAGTTCTTC. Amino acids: CAWSVDGNEQFF.

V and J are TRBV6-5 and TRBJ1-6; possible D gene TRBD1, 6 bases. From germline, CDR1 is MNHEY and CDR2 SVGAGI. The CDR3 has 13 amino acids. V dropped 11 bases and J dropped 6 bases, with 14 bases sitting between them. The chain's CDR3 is CACAEGGNSPLHF. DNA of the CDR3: TGTGCCTGCGCCGAGGGGGGTAATTCACCCCTCCACTTT.

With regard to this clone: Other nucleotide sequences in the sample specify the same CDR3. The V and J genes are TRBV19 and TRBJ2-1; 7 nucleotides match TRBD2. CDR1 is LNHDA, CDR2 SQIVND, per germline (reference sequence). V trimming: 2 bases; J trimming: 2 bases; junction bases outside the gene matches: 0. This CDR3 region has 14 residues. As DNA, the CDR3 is TGTGCCAGTAGTATAAGCGGGGCCTACAATGAGCAGTTCTTC. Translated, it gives CASSISGAYNEQFF.

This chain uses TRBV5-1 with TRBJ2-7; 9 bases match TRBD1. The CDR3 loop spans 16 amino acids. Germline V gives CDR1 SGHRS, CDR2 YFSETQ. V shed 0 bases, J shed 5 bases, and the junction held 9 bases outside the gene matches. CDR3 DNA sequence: TGCGCCAGCAGCTTGGGCTTCGGGACAGGGACGCACGAGCAGTACTTC. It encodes CASSLGFGTGTHEQYF.

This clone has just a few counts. The CDR3 DNA reads as TGTGCCAGCAGCTCCACCCGGCAGGACCCGTACTTC. Translation gives CASSSTRQDPYF. The V gene is TRBV2, the J gene TRBJ2-5; D not certain. The CDR3 runs to 12 residues. Per germline, CDR1 SNHLY and CDR2 FYNNEI. Between the trimmed V and J ends, which lost 6 bases and 13 bases, there was a span of 18 bases.